Reported below is one T cell receptor (beta chain). These data belong to a study of early T cells in non-severe SARS-CoV-2 infection. Germline V gene data show CDR1 as WSHSY and CDR2 as SAAADI. The CDR3 length is 16 residues. Deletions cut 2 bases from V and 7 bases from J, with 21 bases between. Individual cDNA molecules carried attached unique molecular identifiers. TCRdb reprocessed the 5' RACE reads via MiXCR and lists one record per CDR3 protein. Seen here are around 50,000 distinct CDR3 sequences, roughly 12% observed once, and the top ten hold 10%. The chain employs TRBV10-2 and TRBJ2-7; maybe TRBD2 (5 bases). Sequences were obtained from whole blood. The clonotype comes from an adult who was a healthcare worker with PCR-confirmed SARS-CoV-2 infection or an uninfected control (not recorded which). The CDR3 DNA reads as TGCGCCAGCAGTGAGAGGTGGGGAGAGCTGACTAAGGAGCAGTACTTC. Translation gives CASSERWGELTKEQYF.